Listed below are T cell receptor beta chains from one sample, sequenced in a study of blood T cells in healthy people across ages. TCRdb re-analysed the 5' RACE reads in MiXCR, keeping a single row per CDR3 protein. The table lists about 1,000,000 distinct CDR3 sequences, 45% of them singletons. Material for sequencing was blood. The receptors here all came from a woman aged 60-70 years in good health. CDR3s include the opening cysteine and the closing phenylalanine or tryptophan. D genes are given only for firm matches. Some rows have no size entry. The others give once, few or many, or a class for an expanded clone.

j_gene | abundance | d_gene | v_gene | CDR3aa | CDR3nt
TRBJ1-1 | - | - | TRBV25-1 | CASSERKGVEAFF | TGTGCCAGTAGTGAACGGAAAGGCGTTGAAGCTTTCTTT
TRBJ2-7 | - | - | TRBV7-9 | CASSWTSLYEQYF | TGTGCCAGCAGCTGGACCTCCCTCTACGAGCAGTACTTC
TRBJ2-5 | - | - | TRBV5-1 | CASSLALGRRETQYF | TGCGCCAGCAGCTTGGCCCTGGGGCGAAGGGAGACCCAGTACTTC
TRBJ2-7 | - | TRBD1 | TRBV15 | CATSRWTGGFDEQYF | TGTGCCACCAGCAGGTGGACAGGGGGCTTCGACGAGCAGTACTTC
TRBJ2-1 | - | TRBD2 | TRBV11-1 | CASSSLSGIANEQFF | TGTGCCAGCAGTTCTCTTAGCGGGATAGCTAATGAGCAGTTCTTC
TRBJ2-1 | few | TRBD2 | TRBV20-1 | CSAISGSLIGEQFF | TGCAGTGCTATTAGCGGGAGCTTGATTGGTGAGCAGTTCTTC
TRBJ2-7 | few | TRBD2 | TRBV28 | CASMGGSGYEQYF | TGTGCCAGCATGGGCGGGAGTGGGTACGAGCAGTACTTC
TRBJ2-7 | - | - | TRBV2 | CASRTLAVYEQYF | TGTGCCAGCAGGACACTAGCTGTCTACGAGCAGTACTTC
TRBJ2-1 | - | - | TRBV7-3 | CASSLKARGTAYNEQFF | TGTGCCAGCAGCTTAAAAGCACGGGGGACAGCCTACAATGAGCAGTTCTTC
TRBJ2-5 | - | - | TRBV10-3 | CAISESGERGETQYF | TGTGCCATCAGTGAGTCGGGGGAGCGAGGGGAGACCCAGTACTTC
TRBJ2-3 | - | - | TRBV9 | CASSDPAGSDTQYF | TGTGCCAGCAGCGACCCTGCGGGGTCAGATACGCAGTATTTT
TRBJ2-3 | once | - | TRBV27 | CASSSSLGVDTQYF | TGTGCCAGCAGTTCCTCTTTAGGGGTGGATACGCAGTATTTT
TRBJ2-2 | - | TRBD2 | TRBV5-1 | CASSLSNSGTRYTGELFF | TGCGCCAGCAGCCTCTCGAATAGCGGGACCAGGTACACCGGGGAGCTGTTTTTT
TRBJ2-7 | few | - | TRBV6-5 | CASSRAGLLSYEQYF | TGTGCCAGCAGCCGCGCGGGTCTCCTCTCCTACGAGCAGTACTTC
TRBJ2-1 | - | - | TRBV15 | CATSIGTHREQFF | TGTGCCACCAGCATCGGGACGCATCGGGAGCAGTTCTTC
TRBJ2-7 | - | TRBD2 | TRBV6-5 | CASSSGTSIIREQYF | TGTGCCAGCAGTTCCGGGACTAGCATAATCCGCGAGCAGTACTTC
TRBJ2-7 | - | - | TRBV2 | CASVPGTYEQYF | TGTGCCAGCGTCCCAGGGACCTACGAGCAGTACTTC
TRBJ2-7 | - | TRBD1 | TRBV24-1 | CATTWTGGYEQYF | TGTGCCACCACATGGACAGGGGGCTACGAGCAGTACTTC
TRBJ2-1 | - | TRBD2 | TRBV20-1 | CSARVSLAGADNEQFF | TGCAGTGCTAGAGTGTCGCTAGCGGGGGCTGACAATGAGCAGTTCTTC
TRBJ2-4 | once | TRBD1 | TRBV4-2 | CASSQVPVTGGNKNIRYF | TGTGCCAGCAGCCAAGTCCCCGTAACAGGGGGCAACAAAAACATTCGGTACTTC
TRBJ2-7 | few | TRBD2 | TRBV6-6 | CASSRLADSYEQYF | TGTGCCAGCAGTAGACTAGCGGACTCCTACGAGCAGTACTTC
TRBJ2-4 | - | TRBD2 | TRBV2 | CASSEYSGRVVSVDEQYF | TGTGCCAGCAGTGAATATAGCGGGAGGGTAGTTTCTGTCGATGAGCAGTACTTC
TRBJ1-5 | - | TRBD1 | TRBV18 | CASSPRGTGEGQPQHF | TGTGCCAGCTCACCACGGGGGACAGGGGAGGGTCAGCCCCAGCATTTT
TRBJ2-3 | - | TRBD2 | TRBV9 | CASSAGLAFTDTQYF | TGTGCCAGCAGCGCGGGACTAGCGTTCACAGATACGCAGTATTTT
TRBJ2-5 | - | - | TRBV6-5 | CASSYSSLAFQETQYF | TGTGCCAGCAGTTACTCGTCACTAGCCTTCCAAGAGACCCAGTACTTC
TRBJ2-6 | - | - | TRBV2 | CASSLAGRVVSGANVLTF | TGTGCCAGCAGTTTAGCAGGACGGGTAGTCTCTGGGGCCAACGTCCTGACTTTC
TRBJ2-1 | - | - | TRBV11-2 | CASSLGGSVTYNEQFF | TGTGCCAGCAGCTTAGGTGGCTCGGTTACCTACAATGAGCAGTTCTTC
TRBJ2-1 | - | - | TRBV7-9 | CASSVRAGNNEQFF | TGTGCCAGCAGCGTTCGGGCAGGAAACAATGAGCAGTTCTTC
TRBJ2-5 | - | - | TRBV14 | CASSQVGGQKETQYF | TGTGCCAGCAGCCAAGTAGGAGGACAGAAAGAGACCCAGTACTTC
TRBJ1-4 | - | TRBD1 | TRBV20-1 | CSAQDRFKEKLFF | TGCAGTGCTCAGGACAGGTTCAAGGAAAAACTGTTTTTT
TRBJ1-6 | - | - | TRBV11-2 | CASSLDRPPGSPLHF | TGTGCCAGCAGCTTGGACAGACCCCCGGGTTCACCCCTCCACTTT
TRBJ2-4 | - | - | TRBV20-1 | CSAIRAGTNIQYF | TGCAGTGCTATTCGGGCGGGGACAAACATTCAGTACTTC
TRBJ2-1 | - | - | TRBV5-1 | CASSLDGDYNEQFF | TGCGCCAGCAGCTTGGATGGGGACTACAATGAGCAGTTCTTC
TRBJ2-7 | few | - | TRBV27 | CASSLSGEAYNEQYF | TGTGCCAGCAGTTTATCGGGGGAGGCCTACAATGAGCAGTACTTC
TRBJ1-5 | many | - | TRBV3-1 | CASSQEAPGAPQHF | TGTGCCAGCAGCCAAGAGGCCCCGGGGGCGCCCCAGCATTTT
TRBJ2-3 | - | - | TRBV11-2 | CASSLDRSGATDTQYF | TGTGCCAGCAGCTTAGATCGGTCGGGGGCCACCGATACGCAGTATTTT
TRBJ1-1 | - | - | TRBV6-6 | CASSPVPPNTEAFF | TGTGCCAGCAGCCCCGTTCCCCCGAACACTGAAGCTTTCTTT
TRBJ2-3 | - | - | TRBV24-1 | CATSDPRTSTDTQYF | TGTGCCACCAGTGACCCTAGGACTAGCACAGATACGCAGTATTTT
TRBJ2-4 | - | - | TRBV12-3/TRBV12-4 | CASSKTVGNGIQYF | TGTGCCAGCAGCAAGACAGTAGGTAATGGCATTCAGTACTTC
TRBJ2-1 | few | TRBD1 | TRBV20-1 | CSGSPGQSFNEQFF | TGCAGTGGGAGCCCGGGACAGAGTTTCAATGAGCAGTTCTTC
TRBJ2-5 | - | TRBD1 | TRBV4-1 | CASSSGQGALETQYF | TGCGCCAGCAGCTCCGGACAGGGGGCACTGGAGACCCAGTACTTC
TRBJ2-3 | - | TRBD2 | TRBV28 | CATGMQRERTDTQYF | TGTGCCACCGGAATGCAGCGGGAGAGGACAGATACGCAGTATTTT
TRBJ2-1 | - | TRBD2 | TRBV27 | CASKPIILRDSGFNEQFF | TGTGCCAGCAAACCGATAATCTTACGGGATAGCGGGTTCAATGAGCAGTTCTTC
TRBJ2-2 | - | - | TRBV20-1 | CSAGAPGRNTGELFF | TGCAGTGCTGGCGCTCCAGGTCGAAACACCGGGGAGCTGTTTTTT
TRBJ2-3 | few | TRBD2 | TRBV20-1 | CSAPNRLAGGSDTQYF | TGCAGTGCCCCCAATCGACTAGCGGGAGGATCAGATACGCAGTATTTT
TRBJ2-1 | - | - | TRBV15 | CATSPEDNEQFF | TGTGCCACCAGCCCCGAAGACAATGAGCAGTTCTTC
TRBJ2-7 | - | - | TRBV14 | CASSAKTGIPYEQYF | TGTGCCAGCAGCGCGAAGACAGGAATCCCCTACGAGCAGTACTTC
TRBJ2-7 | - | TRBD2 | TRBV24-1 | CATSDRTSGRYNEQYF | TGTGCCACCAGTGACCGGACTAGCGGAAGATACAATGAGCAGTACTTC
TRBJ2-3 | - | TRBD2 | TRBV6-5 | CASSYSRAGGKGDMQYF | TGTGCCAGCAGTTACTCGAGGGCGGGAGGGAAAGGAGATATGCAGTATTTT
TRBJ2-1 | - | TRBD2 | TRBV3-1 | CASSPRGTSGSYNEQFF | TGTGCCAGCAGCCCCAGAGGGACTAGCGGGAGCTACAATGAGCAGTTCTTC
TRBJ1-2 | few | - | TRBV7-8 | CASSLDQHYTF | TGTGCCAGCAGCTTAGATCAGCACTACACCTTC
TRBJ2-7 | few | - | TRBV20-1 | CSARHGTDFYEQYF | TGCAGTGCTAGACACGGGACTGACTTTTACGAGCAGTACTTC
TRBJ1-6 | few | TRBD1 | TRBV12-3/TRBV12-4 | CASRPGTGGHSPLHF | TGTGCCAGCAGACCCGGGACAGGAGGTCATTCACCCCTCCACTTT